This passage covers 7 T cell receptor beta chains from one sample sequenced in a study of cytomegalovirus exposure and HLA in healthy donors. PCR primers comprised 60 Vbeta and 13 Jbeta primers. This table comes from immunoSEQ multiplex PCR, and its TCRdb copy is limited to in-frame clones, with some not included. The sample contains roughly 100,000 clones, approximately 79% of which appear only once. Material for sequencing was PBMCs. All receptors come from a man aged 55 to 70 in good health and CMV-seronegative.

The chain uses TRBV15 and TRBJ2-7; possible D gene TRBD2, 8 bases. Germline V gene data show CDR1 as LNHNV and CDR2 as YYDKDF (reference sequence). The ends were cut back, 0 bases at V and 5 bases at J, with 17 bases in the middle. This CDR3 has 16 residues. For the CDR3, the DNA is TGTGCCACCAGCAGAGAGTCAGGGGGACTAGTGAACGAGCAGTACTTC. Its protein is CATSRESGGLVNEQYF.

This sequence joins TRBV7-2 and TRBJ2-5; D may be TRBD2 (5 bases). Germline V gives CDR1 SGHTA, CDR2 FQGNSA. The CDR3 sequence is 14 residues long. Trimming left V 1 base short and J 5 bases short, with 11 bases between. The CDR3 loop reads CASSLGASLETQYF. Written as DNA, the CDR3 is TGTGCCAGCAGCTTAGGCGCTAGCTTGGAGACCCAGTACTTC.

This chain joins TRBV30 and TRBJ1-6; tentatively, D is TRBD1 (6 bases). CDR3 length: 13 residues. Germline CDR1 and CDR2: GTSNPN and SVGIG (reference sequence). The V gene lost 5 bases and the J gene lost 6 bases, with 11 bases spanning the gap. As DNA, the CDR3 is TGTGCCTGGGGCCGGGACACTAATTCACCCCTCCACTTT. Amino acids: CAWGRDTNSPLHF.

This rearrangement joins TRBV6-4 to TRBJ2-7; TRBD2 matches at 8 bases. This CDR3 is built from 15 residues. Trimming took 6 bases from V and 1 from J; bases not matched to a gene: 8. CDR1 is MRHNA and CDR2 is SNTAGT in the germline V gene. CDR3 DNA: TGTGCCAGCAGCCGGGAGGGCAGTGCATCCTACGAGCAGTACTTC. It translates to CASSREGSASYEQYF.

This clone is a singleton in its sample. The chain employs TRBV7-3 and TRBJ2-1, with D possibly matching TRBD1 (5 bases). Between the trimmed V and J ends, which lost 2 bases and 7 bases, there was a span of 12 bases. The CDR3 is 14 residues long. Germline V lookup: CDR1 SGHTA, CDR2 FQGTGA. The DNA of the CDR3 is TGTGCCAGCAGCTTACAGGGAAGATGGAATGAGCAGTTCTTC. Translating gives CASSLQGRWNEQFF.

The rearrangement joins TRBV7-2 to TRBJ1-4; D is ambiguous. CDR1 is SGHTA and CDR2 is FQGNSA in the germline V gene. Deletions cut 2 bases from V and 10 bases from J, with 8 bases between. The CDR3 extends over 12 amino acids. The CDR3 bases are TGTGCCAGCAGCTTAACGCCGGGAAAACTGTTTTTT. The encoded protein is CASSLTPGKLFF.

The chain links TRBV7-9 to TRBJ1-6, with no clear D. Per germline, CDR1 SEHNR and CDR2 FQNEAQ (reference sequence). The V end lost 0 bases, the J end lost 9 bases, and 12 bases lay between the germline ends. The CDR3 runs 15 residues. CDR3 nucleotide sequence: TGTGCCAGCAGCTTAGCGCGAGGAAGGCGTTCACCCCTCCACTTT. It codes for CASSLARGRRSPLHF. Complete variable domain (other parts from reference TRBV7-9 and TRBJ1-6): DTGVSQNPRHKITKRGQNVTFRCDPISEHNRLYWYRQTLGQGPEFLTYFQNEAQLEKSRLLSDRFSAERPKGSFSTLEIQRTEQGDSAMYLCASSLARGRRSPLHFGNGTRLTVT.